The present TCR beta chain was sequenced within a study of blood T cell repertoires in COVID-19. About the research overall: Acute and convalescent COVID-19 specimens originated in the United States, Italy and Spain. The analysed material was cDNA or gDNA that came from T cells, B-cell-depleted T cells, or PBMCs.

The sample holds a few counts of this clone. Original analysis: Reference gene primer amplification gave estimated nucleated cell counts. Repertoires were generated with immunoSEQ multiplex PCR, while TCRdb's copy carries only in-frame clones and drops some. The V and J calls and clone size were taken over from that table, and D and trimming were inferred from the DNA. The top ten hold about 2.9% of the sample, which has some 220,000 clones, about 80% seen once. The germline V gene has CDR1 MGHRA and CDR2 YSYEKL. The CDR3 is 16 amino acids. The V gene end was trimmed by 1 base and the J gene end by 5 bases; junction bases not matched to a gene: 6.

The sequenced sample was peripheral blood. The chain combines TRBV4-1 with TRBJ2-7; 12 bases map to TRBD1. This TCR came from a woman younger than 45 who had recovered from COVID-19. CDR3 coding DNA: TGCGCCAGCAGCCAAGCAGGGGACAGGGGGCGAAACGAGCAGTACTTC. This translates into CASSQAGDRGRNEQYF.